This TCR beta chain was identified in a study of T-cell memory formation after mild COVID-19 (dated by TCRdb to about 2021). With respect to the entire study: Most TCR sequence clusters were specific to one of the two donors. Longitudinal TCRalpha and TCRbeta repertoire sequencing tracked T-cell clones expanding and contracting after mild COVID-19 in a couple of donors. The cohort was made up of two young adult volunteers, one female and one male, who were previously healthy. Here is what the overall study found, with its caveats: The second-wave clones that peaked on day 37 were not confirmed to be SARS-CoV-2 specific. From day 15 to 85, contracting clones showed balanced CD4/CD8 phenotypes, whereas a second wave of clones that expanded from day 15 to 37 leaned towards CD4+. The study covered only a couple of mild cases, and larger cohorts including severe cases with pre-infection samples were considered necessary. Contracting CD4+ clones were found mainly in CM and EM memory subsets, while CD8+ clones were enriched in EMRA. Some responding clones were detected in pre-infection memory, suggesting pre-existing cross-reactive memory T cells joined the SARS-CoV-2 response.

V trim: 10 bases; J trim: 7 bases; unmatched bases: 22. The germline V gene supplies CDR1 KGHDR and CDR2 SFDVKD. Including cysteine and phenylalanine, the CDR3 has 18 amino acids. Only CDR3 DNA is held: 54 bases, read in frame from base 1. Sequencing instrument: Illumina NovaSeq 6000. Using 5'RACE with constant-segment primers, TCRalpha and TCRbeta cDNA libraries were constructed, with sample barcodes and unique molecular identifiers added in the process. Trizol reagent was used to extract RNA from every sample. Amplification of the libraries took two PCR steps, and the second step added a second sample barcode plus Illumina TruSeq adapters. Libraries were sequenced on an Illumina NovaSeq with 2 x 150 bp paired-end reads. Regarding the original processing steps: Reads were demultiplexed and collapsed into UMI-guided consensus sequences with migec v1.2.7. Using mixcr v2.1.11, UMI consensuses were aligned to TRA and TRB V and J templates and then assembled into clonotypes. Expanded or contracted clonotypes were those called significant by both edgeR and NoisET, with noise models trained on biological replicates. For edgeR calls, the thresholds were a false discovery rate-adjusted p below 0.01 and a log2 fold-change of 1. As an exploratory analysis of dynamics, PCA with hierarchical clustering was applied to max-normalized trajectories of the 1000 most abundant clonotypes. Each responding clone was given a CD4 or CD8 phenotype based on the CD4+ and CD8+ repertoires, which had been sequenced separately. The raw public reads went through TCRdb reprocessing: fastp at Q25, MiXCR clone calling, in-frame beta chains kept. Here each entry gathers all rows of one CDR3 protein and keeps the most common genes and DNA. The V and J calls reflect TCRdb's pipeline rather than the authors' work. This sample holds fewer than 600,000 distinct CDR3 sequences; about 20% were observed only once. Around 7.7% of the sample goes to the ten largest clones.

Ficoll-Paque density gradient centrifugation was used to isolate PBMCs. This clonotype has more than one count but fewer than ten. No antigen is known for it. Within one base of it there is no much larger clone, and no base qualities were kept. The chain couples TRBV24-1 to TRBJ2-2; 8 of the junction bases match TRBD2. The receptor was derived from an adult woman who had mild COVID-19 (a few samples of this study predate the infection). The sample titles of this study are shuffled in the database, so cell type and time point are left out; the donor was told from shared clones. Sequencing was carried out using PBMCs or a T cell subset sorted from them (not recorded which). The DNA sequence is given as TGTGCCACAGGAGTGGCAAGACTAGCGCCACAATCGGGCGGGGAGCTGTTTTTT. This translates into CATGVARLAPQSGGELFF.